This TCR beta chain was recorded in a study of T-cell reconstitution after alpha-beta-depleted transplantation in children. Findings and limits, study-wide: Reportedly, only several hundred clones from non-depleted graft cells drove alpha-beta T-cell counts at about two months. Some patients' high day-60 TCRbeta diversity was traced to surviving recipient T cells and thymic progenitors. T-cell counts and diversity at one year post-transplant came mainly from newly produced T cells.

V lost 3 bases to trimming and J lost 5 bases, with 13 bases between them. The CDR3 runs to 14 residues. CDR1 is SGHRS, CDR2 YFSETQ, per germline. Unique molecular identifiers tagged the TCRbeta library. TCRdb recomputed calls from the PCR reads with MiXCR, one row per CDR3 protein. Of around 300,000 distinct CDR3 sequences in the sample, about a tenth are singletons; the top ten hold less than 9%. This clonotype was recorded at least ten times. Its antigen is not identified. Sequenced material: PBMCs, taken before TCRalphabeta/CD19-depleted stem cell transplant. V usage is TRBV5-1 and J usage is TRBJ2-3, with D uncertain. This clonotype was obtained from a boy less than two years old with acute myeloid leukemia, due to receive a stem cell transplant. The CDR3 DNA is TGCGCCAGCAGCTCTGGACGAAGTCAAGATACGCAGTATTTT. Residues: CASSSGRSQDTQYF.